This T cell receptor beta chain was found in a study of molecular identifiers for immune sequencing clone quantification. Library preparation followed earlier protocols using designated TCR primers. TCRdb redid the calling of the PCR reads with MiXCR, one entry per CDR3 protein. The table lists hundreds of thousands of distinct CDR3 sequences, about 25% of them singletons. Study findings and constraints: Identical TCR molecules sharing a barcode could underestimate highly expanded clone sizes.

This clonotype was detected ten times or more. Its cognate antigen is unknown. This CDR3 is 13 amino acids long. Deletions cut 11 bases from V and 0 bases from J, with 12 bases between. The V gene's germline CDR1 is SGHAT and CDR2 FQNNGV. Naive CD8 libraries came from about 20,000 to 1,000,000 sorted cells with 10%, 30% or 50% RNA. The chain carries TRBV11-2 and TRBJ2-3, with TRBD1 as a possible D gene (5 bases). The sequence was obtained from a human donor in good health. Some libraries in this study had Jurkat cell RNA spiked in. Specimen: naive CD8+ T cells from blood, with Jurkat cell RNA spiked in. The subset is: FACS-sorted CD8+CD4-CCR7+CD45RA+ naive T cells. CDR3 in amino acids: CAGAIHSTDTQYF. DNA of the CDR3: TGTGCCGGGGCTATCCATAGCACAGATACGCAGTATTTT. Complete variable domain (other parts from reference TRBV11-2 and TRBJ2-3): EAGVAQSPRYKIIEKRQSVAFWCNPISGHATLYWYQQILGQGPKLLIQFQNNGVVDDSQLPKDRFSAERLKGVDSTLKIQPAKLEDSAVYLCAGAIHSTDTQYFGPGTRLTVL.